The rows below give T cell receptor beta chains drawn from one sample of a study of Ad26.COV2.S vaccination and SARS-CoV-2 variants. Some clones are missing from TCRdb's copy, which holds only in-frame ones; the method was immunoSEQ multiplex PCR. Seen here are around 400,000 clones, around 89% observed once, and the top ten hold 1.5% to 2%. Sample: peripheral blood, taken in a trial of Ad26.COV2.S vaccine versus placebo. The receptors stem from a person aged 18 to 65 who received the Ad26.COV2.S COVID-19 vaccine or a placebo. Each CDR3 is given with its conserved first and last residue. The order of the fields is D gene, clone size, J gene, V gene, CDR3 length, CDR3 DNA, CDR3 protein. A D gene is named only where the DNA matches it firmly. Expanded clones get a size class; other rows say once, few or many, or leave the size out.

D gene: TRBD1; clone size: -; J gene: TRBJ1-5; V gene: TRBV4-1; CDR3 length: 15; CDR3 DNA: TGCGCCAGCAGCCAAGTAGTAGGGGGCCTATCGACCCAGCATTTT; CDR3 protein: CASSQVVGGLSTQHF
D gene: -; clone size: -; J gene: TRBJ2-7; V gene: TRBV27; CDR3 length: 14; CDR3 DNA: TGTGCCAGCAGTTCTACCCGGGGTTTTGGGGAGCAGTACTTC; CDR3 protein: CASSSTRGFGEQYF
D gene: -; clone size: -; J gene: TRBJ2-1; V gene: TRBV6-5; CDR3 length: 12; CDR3 DNA: TGTGCCACCCATGGGGGCTACAATGAGCAGTTCTTC; CDR3 protein: CATHGGYNEQFF
D gene: -; clone size: few; J gene: TRBJ2-2; V gene: TRBV29-1; CDR3 length: 13; CDR3 DNA: TGCAGCGTTCTCAGGTGGGGGGCCGGGGAGCTGTTTTTT; CDR3 protein: CSVLRWGAGELFF
D gene: TRBD1; clone size: -; J gene: TRBJ2-5; V gene: TRBV6-2/TRBV6-3; CDR3 length: 16; CDR3 DNA: TGTGCCAGCAGTTTTCGACAGGGGGTCCCTCCGGAGACCCAGTACTTC; CDR3 protein: CASSFRQGVPPETQYF
D gene: -; clone size: -; J gene: TRBJ2-5; V gene: TRBV7-2; CDR3 length: 15; CDR3 DNA: TGTGCCAGCAGCCCCAGGGCAACGGGCCCAGAGACCCAGTACTTC; CDR3 protein: CASSPRATGPETQYF
D gene: TRBD2; clone size: -; J gene: TRBJ2-3; V gene: TRBV28; CDR3 length: 16; CDR3 DNA: TGTGCCAGCAGTTTACTAGCGGGAGGATTCACAGATACGCAGTATTTT; CDR3 protein: CASSLLAGGFTDTQYF
D gene: -; clone size: -; J gene: TRBJ1-5; V gene: TRBV30; CDR3 length: 13; CDR3 DNA: TGTGCCTGGGGAGAAAATAGCAATCAGCCCCAGCATTTT; CDR3 protein: CAWGENSNQPQHF
D gene: -; clone size: -; J gene: TRBJ1-2; V gene: TRBV15; CDR3 length: 14; CDR3 DNA: TGTGCCACCAGCAGAGCGGACAGTAACTATGGCTACACCTTC; CDR3 protein: CATSRADSNYGYTF
D gene: -; clone size: -; J gene: TRBJ2-6; V gene: TRBV2; CDR3 length: 15; CDR3 DNA: TGTGCCAGCAGTGCCGGGACAACTGGGGCCAACGTCCTGACTTTC; CDR3 protein: CASSAGTTGANVLTF
D gene: -; clone size: few; J gene: TRBJ1-1; V gene: TRBV11-2; CDR3 length: 15; CDR3 DNA: TGTGCCAGCAGCTTAGGATGGGGATTAACGACTGAAGCTTTCTTT; CDR3 protein: CASSLGWGLTTEAFF
D gene: -; clone size: -; J gene: TRBJ2-7; V gene: TRBV7-2; CDR3 length: 16; CDR3 DNA: TGTGCCAGCAGCTCGCTAACTAGTAACCCGCCAGCCGAGCAGTACTTC; CDR3 protein: CASSSLTSNPPAEQYF
D gene: -; clone size: -; J gene: TRBJ1-6; V gene: TRBV28; CDR3 length: 16; CDR3 DNA: TGTGCCAGCAGCCGGCCCTCGAGGGGCGGGAATTCACCCCTCCACTTT; CDR3 protein: CASSRPSRGGNSPLHF
D gene: TRBD2; clone size: -; J gene: TRBJ2-1; V gene: TRBV19; CDR3 length: 14; CDR3 DNA: TGTGCCAGTAGTATCGGCGGGAGCATGGGTGAGCAGTTCTTC; CDR3 protein: CASSIGGSMGEQFF
D gene: TRBD1; clone size: -; J gene: TRBJ2-5; V gene: TRBV5-6; CDR3 length: 14; CDR3 DNA: TGTGCCAGCAGCTCGGACAGGGAGGATGAGACCCAGTACTTC; CDR3 protein: CASSSDREDETQYF
D gene: -; clone size: -; J gene: TRBJ2-1; V gene: TRBV28; CDR3 length: 15; CDR3 DNA: TGTGCCAGCACCCCCCGCGGACTCGCATACAATGAGCAGTTCTTC; CDR3 protein: CASTPRGLAYNEQFF
D gene: TRBD2; clone size: -; J gene: TRBJ2-3; V gene: TRBV7-9; CDR3 length: 16; CDR3 DNA: TGTGCCAGCAGCTTAGTCCCGGGACTAGGCACAGATACGCAGTATTTT; CDR3 protein: CASSLVPGLGTDTQYF
D gene: -; clone size: -; J gene: TRBJ1-6; V gene: TRBV7-9; CDR3 length: 13; CDR3 DNA: TGTGCCAGCAGCTTAGATTCTCTGGGGAGGTTGCACTTT; CDR3 protein: CASSLDSLGRLHF
D gene: -; clone size: -; J gene: TRBJ1-2; V gene: TRBV30; CDR3 length: 11; CDR3 DNA: TGTGCCTGGGACGGGGACTATGGCTACACCTTC; CDR3 protein: CAWDGDYGYTF
D gene: -; clone size: -; J gene: TRBJ2-1; V gene: TRBV3-1/TRBV3-2; CDR3 length: 16; CDR3 DNA: TGTGCCAGCAGCCAACACCAAGGACGCATTTACAATGAGCAGTTCTTC; CDR3 protein: CASSQHQGRIYNEQFF
D gene: -; clone size: -; J gene: TRBJ1-2; V gene: TRBV20-1; CDR3 length: 14; CDR3 DNA: TGCAGTGCTAGTACAGGGCGAGCTAACTATGGCTACACCTTC; CDR3 protein: CSASTGRANYGYTF
D gene: -; clone size: -; J gene: TRBJ2-5; V gene: TRBV27; CDR3 length: 14; CDR3 DNA: TGTGCCAGCAGCCCCGGGGGTAGACCAGAGACCCAGTACTTC; CDR3 protein: CASSPGGRPETQYF
D gene: TRBD1; clone size: -; J gene: TRBJ2-7; V gene: TRBV11-1; CDR3 length: 14; CDR3 DNA: TGTGCCAGCAGCTTAGGACAGGGGGCCTACGAGCAGTACTTC; CDR3 protein: CASSLGQGAYEQYF
D gene: -; clone size: once; J gene: TRBJ2-3; V gene: TRBV19; CDR3 length: 16; CDR3 DNA: TGTGCCAGTAGTATAGGAAGGAGCGGCTCTAGAGGGACGCAGTATTTT; CDR3 protein: CASSIGRSGSRGTQYF
D gene: -; clone size: many; J gene: TRBJ2-2; V gene: TRBV9; CDR3 length: 15; CDR3 DNA: TGTGCCAGCAGCGTAGGCCCGCCGAACACCGGGGAGCTGTTTTTT; CDR3 protein: CASSVGPPNTGELFF
D gene: -; clone size: -; J gene: TRBJ2-7; V gene: TRBV6-5; CDR3 length: 15; CDR3 DNA: TGTGCCAGCAGCCTCAGGGGAGAAGGTGCGTACGAGCAGTACTTC; CDR3 protein: CASSLRGEGAYEQYF
D gene: TRBD1; clone size: few; J gene: TRBJ2-1; V gene: TRBV5-1; CDR3 length: 15; CDR3 DNA: TGCGCCAGCAGACTGAGGACAGGGGCCTCGGGCGAGCAGTTCTTC; CDR3 protein: CASRLRTGASGEQFF
D gene: -; clone size: -; J gene: TRBJ2-5; V gene: TRBV2; CDR3 length: 12; CDR3 DNA: TGTGCCACTTCCCGGGACCAAGAGACCCAGTACTTC; CDR3 protein: CATSRDQETQYF